This TCR beta chain was recovered during a study of T cell responses to AZD1222 COVID-19 vaccine. Germline V gives CDR1 SEHNR, CDR2 FQNEAQ (reference sequence). The CDR3 length is 13 residues. Clones were read by immunoSEQ multiplex PCR, and TCRdb kept only the in-frame ones, dropping some. The sample contains approximately 180,000 clones, 70% to 90% of which appear only once. In regard to this clone: Its ends do not fully match the called genes, so a read error is possible.

The chain employs TRBV7-9 and TRBJ2-5; TRBD2 aligns across 9 bases. This TCR was recovered from an adult in good health. This specimen consisted of peripheral blood, obtained on day 0 of AZD1222 vaccination. The CDR3: CASTLAGEETQYF. For the CDR3, the DNA is TGTGCCAGCACCTTAGCGGGAGAAGAGACCCAGTACTTC.